This T cell receptor (beta chain) was sequenced in a study of identical twins. Healthy Caucasians were all of the donors. The cDNA had a unique molecular identifier and a template-switch universal primer site. TCRdb re-derived calls from the 5' RACE reads in MiXCR, one entry per CDR3 protein. The sample shows nearly 250,000 distinct CDR3 sequences, roughly 7% of them seen only once. Study observations and caveats: Without tracking the same donors, conclusions rested on cross-sectional statistical analysis. Memory repertoires showed no such pattern, whereas abundant cord blood beta clonotypes carried fewer insertions.

Germline V CDR1 and CDR2: SEHNR, FQNEAQ (reference sequence). Deletions cut 3 bases from V and 7 bases from J, with 13 bases between. The CDR3 extends over 13 amino acids. In this sample, this clonotype turned up many times. The antigen remains unidentified. The data were also submitted as part of a second study, on yellow fever vaccine responses in identical twins.

This receptor was identified in a woman between 18 and 29 years old in good health. J is TRBJ2-7 and V is TRBV7-9; D possibly corresponds to TRBD2 (5 bases). The sample consisted of memory (CD45RO+) T cells sorted from blood. The DNA for the CDR3 is TGTGCCAGCAGCTTCGGGGTTGAAGGGGAGCAGTACTTC. It specifies CASSFGVEGEQYF.